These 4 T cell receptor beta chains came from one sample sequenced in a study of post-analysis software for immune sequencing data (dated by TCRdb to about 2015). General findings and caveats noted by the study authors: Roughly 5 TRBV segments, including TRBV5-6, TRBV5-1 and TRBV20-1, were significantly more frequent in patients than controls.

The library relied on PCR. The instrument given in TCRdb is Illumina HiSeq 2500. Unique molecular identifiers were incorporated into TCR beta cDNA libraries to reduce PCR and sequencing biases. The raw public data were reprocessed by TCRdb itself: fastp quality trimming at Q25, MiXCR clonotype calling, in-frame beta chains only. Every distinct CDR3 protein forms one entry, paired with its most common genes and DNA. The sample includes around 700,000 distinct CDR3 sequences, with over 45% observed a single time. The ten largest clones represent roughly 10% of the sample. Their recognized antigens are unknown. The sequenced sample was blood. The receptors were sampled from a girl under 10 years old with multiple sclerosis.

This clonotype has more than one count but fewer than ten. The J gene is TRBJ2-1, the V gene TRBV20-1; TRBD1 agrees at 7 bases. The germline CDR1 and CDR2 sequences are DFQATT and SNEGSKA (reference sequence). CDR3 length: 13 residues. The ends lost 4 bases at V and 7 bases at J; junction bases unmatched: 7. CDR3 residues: CSAKRTGRNEQFF. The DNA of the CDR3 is TGCAGTGCTAAACGGACAGGACGAAATGAGCAGTTCTTC.

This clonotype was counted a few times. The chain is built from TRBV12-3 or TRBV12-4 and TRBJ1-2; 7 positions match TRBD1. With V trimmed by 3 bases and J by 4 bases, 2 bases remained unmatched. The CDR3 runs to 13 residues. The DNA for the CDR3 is TGTGCCAGCAGTTTGACAGGGACCTATGGCTACACCTTC. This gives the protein CASSLTGTYGYTF.

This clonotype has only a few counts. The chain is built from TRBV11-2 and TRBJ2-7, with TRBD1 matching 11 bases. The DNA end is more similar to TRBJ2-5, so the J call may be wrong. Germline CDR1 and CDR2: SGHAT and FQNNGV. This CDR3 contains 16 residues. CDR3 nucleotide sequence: TGTGCCAGCAGCTCCGGTTGGACAGGGGGCGCGAAGACCCAGTACTTC. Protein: CASSSGWTGGAKTQYF.

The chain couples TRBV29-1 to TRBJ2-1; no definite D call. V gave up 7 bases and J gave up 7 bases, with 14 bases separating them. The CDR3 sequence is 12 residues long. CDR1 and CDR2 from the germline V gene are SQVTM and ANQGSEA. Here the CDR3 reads CSAERERNEQFF. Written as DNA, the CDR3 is TGCAGCGCCGAAAGGGAAAGGAATGAGCAGTTCTTC.